The 10 T cell receptor beta chains presented below share a single source sample, sequenced in a study of blood T cell repertoires in COVID-19. Only in-frame clones appear in the TCRdb table, and some are missing; sequencing was by immunoSEQ multiplex PCR. The sample contains just under 60,000 clones, about 78% of which appear only once. Input material: peripheral blood. The source is an elderly man with acute or convalescent COVID-19.

The rearrangement joins TRBV2 to TRBJ2-2; D might be TRBD1 (5 bases). Trimming shortened V by 6 bases and J by 1 base, and 9 bases separated the two germline ends. Per the germline V gene, CDR1 is SNHLY and CDR2 is FYNNEI. This CDR3 has 14 amino acids. The CDR3 nucleotides read TGTGCCAGCAGAGATACAGGGAACACCGGGGAGCTGTTTTTT. Translating it yields CASRDTGNTGELFF.

The chain couples TRBV3-1 (or the pseudogene TRBV3-2) to TRBJ2-7; 7 bases are a match to TRBD2. The germline gives CDR1 LGHDT, CDR2 YNNKEL (reference sequence). The V segment lost 4 bases and the J segment 6 bases; nucleotides outside the gene matches: 6. The CDR3 runs to 13 residues. For the CDR3, the DNA is TGTGCCAGCAGCCCCCCGGGGGGAACCGAGCAGTACTTC. Its translation: CASSPPGGTEQYF.

The chain carries TRBV29-1 and TRBJ2-4; TRBD2 matches at 15 bases. The CDR3 spans 17 residues. Germline V gene lookup returns CDR1 SQVTM and CDR2 ANQGSEA. V lost 5 bases and J lost 9; bases outside the gene matches: 14. The CDR3 coding sequence is TGCAGCGTTTTGGGGACTAGCGGGGGGACTGGGATAATCATTCAGTACTTC. Encoded protein: CSVLGTSGGTGIIIQYF.

In nucleotides, the CDR3 is TGTGCCAGCAGTTTCGGGGGAACCTATGGCTACACCTTC. Translating gives CASSFGGTYGYTF. The chain has TRBV12-3 or TRBV12-4 and TRBJ1-2; the D gene is possibly TRBD1 (5 bases). The V gene lost 3 bases and the J gene lost 4 bases, with 9 bases spanning the gap. The CDR3 is 13 residues long.

This clone has just a few counts. The chain employs TRBV3-1 (or the pseudogene TRBV3-2) and TRBJ1-4; the match to TRBD1 covers 7 bases. This CDR3 contains 15 residues. Germline CDR1 reads LGHDT; CDR2 reads YNNKEL (reference sequence). J gave up 3 bases and V 3 bases, and 4 bases lay outside the gene matches. The CDR3 region has the DNA TGTGCCAGCAGCCATACAGGGGTGGCTAATGAAAAACTGTTTTTT. This sequence encodes CASSHTGVANEKLFF.

J is TRBJ1-1 and V is TRBV19; D not certain. Germline V gene data show CDR1 as LNHDA and CDR2 as SQIVND (reference sequence). The CDR3 length is 13 residues. Deletions cut 6 bases from V and 1 base from J, with 9 bases between. In DNA form, the CDR3 reads TGTGCCAGTAGCTCAGAACAGAACACTGAAGCTTTCTTT. Its protein product is CASSSEQNTEAFF.

This chain links TRBV11-2 with TRBJ1-3; possible D gene TRBD1, 6 bases. CDR3 size: 16 residues. Germline assignment: CDR1 SGHAT and CDR2 FQNNGV. The ends were cut back, 1 base at V and 4 bases at J, with 14 bases in the middle. The CDR3 loop reads CASSLGRQAAGNTIYF. The CDR3 DNA is TGTGCCAGCAGCTTAGGGCGACAGGCCGCGGGAAACACCATATATTTT.

This rearrangement joins TRBV19 to TRBJ1-2; 9 bases agree with TRBD1. J gave up 2 bases and V 7 bases, and 5 bases lay outside the gene matches. This CDR3 comprises 14 residues. CDR1 is LNHDA and CDR2 is SQIVND in the germline V gene (reference sequence). The CDR3 sequence: CASTTGQGNYGYTF. CDR3 DNA: TGTGCCAGTACCACCGGACAGGGGAACTATGGCTACACCTTC.

A note on this clone: The sample carries other DNA sequences with the same CDR3. This chain uses TRBV5-1 with TRBJ1-2; 7 nucleotides match TRBD1. There are 14 residues in the CDR3. Germline lookup yields CDR1 SGHRS and CDR2 YFSETQ. Trimming removed 0 bases from V and 4 bases from J; junction bases left unmatched: 3. CDR3 in DNA: TGCGCCAGCAGCTTGGGACAGGGAACCTATGGCTACACCTTC. It is translated as CASSLGQGTYGYTF.

The gene calls are TRBV2 and TRBJ1-1; D gene uncertain. Per germline, CDR1 SNHLY and CDR2 FYNNEI. V lost 1 base and J lost 5, with 11 bases in between. The CDR3 length is 14 residues. The CDR3: CASSEGWRETEAFF. The CDR3 DNA follows: TGTGCCAGCAGTGAAGGATGGAGGGAAACTGAAGCTTTCTTT.